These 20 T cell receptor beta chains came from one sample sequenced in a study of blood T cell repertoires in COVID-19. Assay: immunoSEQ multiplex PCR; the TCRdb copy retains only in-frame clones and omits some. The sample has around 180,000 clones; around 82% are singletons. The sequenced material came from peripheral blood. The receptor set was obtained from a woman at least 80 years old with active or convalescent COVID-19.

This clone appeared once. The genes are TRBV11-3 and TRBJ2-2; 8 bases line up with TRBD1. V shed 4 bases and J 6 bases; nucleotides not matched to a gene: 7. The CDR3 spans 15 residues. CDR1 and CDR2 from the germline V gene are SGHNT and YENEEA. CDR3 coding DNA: TGTGCCAGCAGCTCCGGACAGGGTTGGTCCGGGGAGCTGTTTTTT. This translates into CASSSGQGWSGELFF. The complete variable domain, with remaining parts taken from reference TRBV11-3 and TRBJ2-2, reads EAGVVQSPRYKIIEKKQPVAFWCNPISGHNTLYWYLQNLGQGPELLIRYENEEAVDDSQLPKDRFSAERLKGVDSTLKIQPAELGDSAVYLCASSSGQGWSGELFFGEGSRLTVL.

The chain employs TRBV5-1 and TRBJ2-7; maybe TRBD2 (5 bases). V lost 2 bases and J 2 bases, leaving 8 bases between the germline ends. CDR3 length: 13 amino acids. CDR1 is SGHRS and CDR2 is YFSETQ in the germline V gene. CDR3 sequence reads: CASSFAGTYEQYF. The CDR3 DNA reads TGCGCCAGCAGCTTCGCCGGGACCTACGAGCAGTACTTC.

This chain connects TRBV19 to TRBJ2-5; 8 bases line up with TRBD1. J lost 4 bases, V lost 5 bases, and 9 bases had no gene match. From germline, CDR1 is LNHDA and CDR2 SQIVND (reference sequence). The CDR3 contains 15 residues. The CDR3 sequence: CASSFRQGALETQYF. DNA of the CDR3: TGTGCCAGTAGTTTCCGGCAGGGGGCTTTAGAGACCCAGTACTTC.

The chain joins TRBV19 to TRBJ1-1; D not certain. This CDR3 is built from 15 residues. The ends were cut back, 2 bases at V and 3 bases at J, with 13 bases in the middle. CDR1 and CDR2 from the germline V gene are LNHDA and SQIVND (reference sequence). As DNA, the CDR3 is TGTGCCAGTAGTATACCCAAGGACTACCACACTGAAGCTTTCTTT. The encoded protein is CASSIPKDYHTEAFF.

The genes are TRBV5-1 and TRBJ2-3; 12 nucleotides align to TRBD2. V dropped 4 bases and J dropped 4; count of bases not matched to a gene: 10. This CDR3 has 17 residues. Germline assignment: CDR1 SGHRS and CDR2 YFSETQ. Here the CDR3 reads CASSGGILAGGSDTQYF. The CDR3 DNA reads TGCGCCAGCAGCGGGGGGATCCTAGCGGGAGGGTCAGATACGCAGTATTTT. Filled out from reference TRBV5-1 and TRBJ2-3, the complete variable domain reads KAGVTQTPRYLIKTRGQQVTLSCSPISGHRSVSWYQQTPGQGLQFLFEYFSETQRNKGNFPGRFSGRQFSNSRSEMNVSTLELGDSALYLCASSGGILAGGSDTQYFGPGTRLTVL.

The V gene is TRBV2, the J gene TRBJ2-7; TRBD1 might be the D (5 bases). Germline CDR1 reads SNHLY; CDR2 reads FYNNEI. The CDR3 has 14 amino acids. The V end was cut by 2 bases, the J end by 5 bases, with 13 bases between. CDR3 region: CASSESWQGNEQYF. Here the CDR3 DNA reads TGTGCCAGCAGTGAAAGTTGGCAGGGCAACGAGCAGTACTTC.

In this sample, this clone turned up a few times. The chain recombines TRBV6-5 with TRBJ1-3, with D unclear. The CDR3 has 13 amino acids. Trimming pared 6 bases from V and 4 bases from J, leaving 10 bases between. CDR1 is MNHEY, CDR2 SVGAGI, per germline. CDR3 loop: CASRVEAGNTIYF. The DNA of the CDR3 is TGTGCCAGCAGAGTAGAGGCCGGAAACACCATATATTTT.

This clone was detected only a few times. CDR3 nucleotide sequence: TGTGCCAGCAGCTTGTCGGCAGGGCGGAAGTGGCAGTACTTC. This codes for CASSLSAGRKWQYF. The J gene is TRBJ2-7, the V gene TRBV5-6, with a weak D call TRBD1 (5 bases). Germline V gene sequence: CDR1 SGHDT, CDR2 YYEEEE. The CDR3 spans 14 residues. V dropped 1 base and J dropped 9 bases, with 17 bases sitting between them. Full variable domain (remainder filled in from reference TRBV5-6 and TRBJ2-7): DAGVTQSPTHLIKTRGQQVTLRCSPKSGHDTVSWYQQALGQGPQFIFQYYEEEERQRGNFPDRFSGHQFPNYSSELNVNALLLGDSALYLCASSLSAGRKWQYFGPGTRLTVT.

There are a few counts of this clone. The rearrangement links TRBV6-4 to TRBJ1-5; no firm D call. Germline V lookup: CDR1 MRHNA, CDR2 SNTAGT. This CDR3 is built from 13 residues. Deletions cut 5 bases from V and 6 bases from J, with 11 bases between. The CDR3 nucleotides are TGTGCCAGCAGTCCGCGGGCGGGTCAGCCCCAGCATTTT. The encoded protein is CASSPRAGQPQHF.

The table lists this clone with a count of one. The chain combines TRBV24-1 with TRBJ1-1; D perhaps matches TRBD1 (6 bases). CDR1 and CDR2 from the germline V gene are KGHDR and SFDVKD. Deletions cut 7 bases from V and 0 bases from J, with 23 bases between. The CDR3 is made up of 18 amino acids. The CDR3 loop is CATSANPPGHRMNTEAFF. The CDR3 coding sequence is TGTGCCACCAGCGCCAATCCTCCGGGACACAGAATGAACACTGAAGCTTTCTTT.

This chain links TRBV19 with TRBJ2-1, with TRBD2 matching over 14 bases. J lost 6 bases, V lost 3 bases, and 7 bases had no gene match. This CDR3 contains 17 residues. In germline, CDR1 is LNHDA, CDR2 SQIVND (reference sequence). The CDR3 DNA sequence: TGTGCCAGTAGTATGGCCACGACTAGCGGGAGGGCCAATGAGCAGTTCTTC. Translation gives CASSMATTSGRANEQFF.

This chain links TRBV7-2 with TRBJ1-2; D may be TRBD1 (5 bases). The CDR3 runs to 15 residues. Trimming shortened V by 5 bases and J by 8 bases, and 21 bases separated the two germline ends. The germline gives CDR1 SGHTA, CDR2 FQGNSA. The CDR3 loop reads CASSLGGRGGGGYTF. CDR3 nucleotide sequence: TGTGCCAGCAGCCTCGGGGGTCGCGGCGGAGGAGGCTACACCTTC.

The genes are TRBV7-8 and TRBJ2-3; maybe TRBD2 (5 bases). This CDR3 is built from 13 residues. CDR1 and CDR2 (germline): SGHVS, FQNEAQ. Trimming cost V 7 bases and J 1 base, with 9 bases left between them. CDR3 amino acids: CASMISGTDTQYF. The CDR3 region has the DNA TGTGCCAGCATGATTAGCGGCACAGATACGCAGTATTTT. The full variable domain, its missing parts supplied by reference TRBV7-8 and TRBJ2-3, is GAGVSQSPRYKVAKRGQDVALRCDPISGHVSLFWYQQALGQGPEFLTYFQNEAQLDKSGLPSDRFFAERPEGSVSTLKIQRTQQEDSAVYLCASMISGTDTQYFGPGTRLTVL.

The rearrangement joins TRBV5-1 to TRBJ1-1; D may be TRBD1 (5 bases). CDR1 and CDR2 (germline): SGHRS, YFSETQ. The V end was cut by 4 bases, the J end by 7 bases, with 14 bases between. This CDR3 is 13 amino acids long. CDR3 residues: CASSQSGQYEAFF. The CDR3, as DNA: TGCGCCAGCAGCCAGTCAGGGCAGTATGAAGCTTTCTTT.

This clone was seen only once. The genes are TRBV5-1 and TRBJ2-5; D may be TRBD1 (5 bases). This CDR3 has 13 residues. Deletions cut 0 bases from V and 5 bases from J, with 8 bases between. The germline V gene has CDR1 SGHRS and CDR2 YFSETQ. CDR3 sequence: CASSLGRVETQYF. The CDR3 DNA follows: TGCGCCAGCAGCTTGGGCAGGGTGGAGACCCAGTACTTC.

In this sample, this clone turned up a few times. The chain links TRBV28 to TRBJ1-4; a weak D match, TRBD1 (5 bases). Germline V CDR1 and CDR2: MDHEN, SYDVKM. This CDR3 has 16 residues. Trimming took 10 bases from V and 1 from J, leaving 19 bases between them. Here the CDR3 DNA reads TGTGCCACCGGGGGAGCAGGGCACGGAACTAATGAAAAACTGTTTTTT. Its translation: CATGGAGHGTNEKLFF.

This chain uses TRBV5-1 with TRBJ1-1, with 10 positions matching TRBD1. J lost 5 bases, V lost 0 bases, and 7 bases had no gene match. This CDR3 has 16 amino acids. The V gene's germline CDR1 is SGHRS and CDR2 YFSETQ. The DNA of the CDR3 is TGCGCCAGCAGCTTGGGGAGACAGGGGGCGGGTACTGAAGCTTTCTTT. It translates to CASSLGRQGAGTEAFF.

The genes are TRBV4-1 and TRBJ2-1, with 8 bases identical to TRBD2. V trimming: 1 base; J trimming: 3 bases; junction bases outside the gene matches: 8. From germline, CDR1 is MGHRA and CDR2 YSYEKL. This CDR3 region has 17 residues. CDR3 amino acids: CASSQAAVAGIYNEQFF. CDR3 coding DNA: TGCGCCAGCAGCCAAGCCGCGGTAGCGGGAATCTACAATGAGCAGTTCTTC.

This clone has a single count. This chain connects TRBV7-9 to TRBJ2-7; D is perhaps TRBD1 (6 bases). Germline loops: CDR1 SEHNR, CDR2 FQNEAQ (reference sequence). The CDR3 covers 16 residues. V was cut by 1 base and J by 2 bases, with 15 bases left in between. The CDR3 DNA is TGTGCCAGCAGCTTAGGGGTTCATCCAGGGGCCTACGAGCAGTACTTC. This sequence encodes CASSLGVHPGAYEQYF.

The CDR3 region is CASSTPWTGGARETQYF. As DNA, the CDR3 is TGTGCCAGCAGCACACCTTGGACGGGAGGCGCCCGGGAGACCCAGTACTTC. The J gene is TRBJ2-5, the V gene TRBV28; TRBD2 agrees at 7 bases. The length of the CDR3 is 17 residues. Germline lookup yields CDR1 MDHEN and CDR2 SYDVKM. Germline trimming cut 6 bases from V and 5 bases from J; bases unmatched to any gene: 18.